This T cell receptor (beta chain) was profiled in a study of CD8+ T cells in alopecia areata. The treatment denotes: oral pan-JAK inhibitor, 5-10 mg twice daily. In each case, RNA was isolated and then reverse transcribed into cDNA as the sequencing template. TCRdb keeps only in-frame clones here, not all; method: immunoSEQ multiplex PCR. The sample consists of 160,000 or so clones, roughly 65% of them appearing once. The CDR3 covers 11 residues. CDR1 is DFQATT and CDR2 is SNEGSKA in the germline V gene (reference sequence). Trimming shortened V by 6 bases and J by 5 bases, and 10 bases separated the two germline ends.

The chain joins TRBV20-1 to TRBJ2-5; D is uncertain. The clonotype originates from a human donor with alopecia areata. The sequenced sample was CD4+ T cells sorted from blood, obtained at week 4, from a patient treated with tofacitinib. This chain's CDR3 is CSAGPGETQYF. DNA of the CDR3: TGCAGTGCCGGCCCTGGGGAGACCCAGTACTTC.